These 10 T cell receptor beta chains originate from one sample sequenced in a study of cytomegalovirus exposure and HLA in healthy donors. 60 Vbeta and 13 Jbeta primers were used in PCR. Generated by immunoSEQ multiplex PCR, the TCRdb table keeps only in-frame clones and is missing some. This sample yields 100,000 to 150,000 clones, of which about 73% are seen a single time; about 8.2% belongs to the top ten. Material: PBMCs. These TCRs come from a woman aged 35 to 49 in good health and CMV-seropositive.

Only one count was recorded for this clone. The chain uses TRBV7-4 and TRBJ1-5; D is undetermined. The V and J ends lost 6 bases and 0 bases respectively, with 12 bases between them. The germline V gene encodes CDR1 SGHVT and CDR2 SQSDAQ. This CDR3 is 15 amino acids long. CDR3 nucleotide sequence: TGTGCCAGCAGTTTGGCAGGCAATAGCAATCAGCCCCAGCATTTT. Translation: CASSLAGNSNQPQHF.

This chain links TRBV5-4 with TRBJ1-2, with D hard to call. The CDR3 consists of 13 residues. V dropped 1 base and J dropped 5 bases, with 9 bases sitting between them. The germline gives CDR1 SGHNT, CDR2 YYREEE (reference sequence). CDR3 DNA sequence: TGTGCCAGCAGCTTGAACGGGAGATATGGCTACACCTTC. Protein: CASSLNGRYGYTF.

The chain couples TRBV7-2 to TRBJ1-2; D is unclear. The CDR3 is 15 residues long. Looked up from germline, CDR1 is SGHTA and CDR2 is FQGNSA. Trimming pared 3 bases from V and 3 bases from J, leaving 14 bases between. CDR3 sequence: CASSLGIGSDYGYTF. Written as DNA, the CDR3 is TGTGCCAGCAGCTTGGGTATCGGTAGCGACTATGGCTACACCTTC.

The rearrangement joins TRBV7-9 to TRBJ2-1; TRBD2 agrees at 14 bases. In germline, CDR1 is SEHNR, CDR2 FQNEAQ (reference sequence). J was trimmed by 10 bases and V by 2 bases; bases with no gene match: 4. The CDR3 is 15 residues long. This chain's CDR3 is CASSLSRLAGGEQFF. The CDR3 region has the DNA TGTGCCAGCAGCTTATCTCGACTAGCGGGGGGGGAGCAGTTCTTC. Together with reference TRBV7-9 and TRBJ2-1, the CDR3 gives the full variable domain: DTGVSQNPRHKITKRGQNVTFRCDPISEHNRLYWYRQTLGQGPEFLTYFQNEAQLEKSRLLSDRFSAERPKGSFSTLEIQRTEQGDSAMYLCASSLSRLAGGEQFFGPGTRLTVL.

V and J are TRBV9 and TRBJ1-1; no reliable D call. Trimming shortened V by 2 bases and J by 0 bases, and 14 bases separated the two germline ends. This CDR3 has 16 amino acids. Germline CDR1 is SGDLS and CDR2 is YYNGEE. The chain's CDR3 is CASSVEPTRMNTEAFF. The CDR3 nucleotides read TGTGCCAGCAGCGTTGAACCGACAAGAATGAACACTGAAGCTTTCTTT.

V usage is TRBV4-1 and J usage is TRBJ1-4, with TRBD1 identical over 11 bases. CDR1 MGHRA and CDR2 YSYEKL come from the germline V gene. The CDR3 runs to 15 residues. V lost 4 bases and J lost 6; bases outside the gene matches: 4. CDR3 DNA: TGCGCCAGCAGCCTCGGACAGGGGGCCGATGAAAAACTGTTTTTT. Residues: CASSLGQGADEKLFF.

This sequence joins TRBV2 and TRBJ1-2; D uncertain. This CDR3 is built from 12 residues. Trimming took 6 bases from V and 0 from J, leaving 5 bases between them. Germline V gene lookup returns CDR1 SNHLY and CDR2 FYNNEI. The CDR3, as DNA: TGTGCCAGCAGCAGGACTAACTATGGCTACACCTTC. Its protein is CASSRTNYGYTF. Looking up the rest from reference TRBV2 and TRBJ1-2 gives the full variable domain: EPEVTQTPSHQVTQMGQEVILRCVPISNHLYFYWYRQILGQKVEFLVSFYNNEISEKSEIFDDQFSVERPDGSNFTLKIRSTKLEDSAMYFCASSRTNYGYTFGSGTRLTVV.

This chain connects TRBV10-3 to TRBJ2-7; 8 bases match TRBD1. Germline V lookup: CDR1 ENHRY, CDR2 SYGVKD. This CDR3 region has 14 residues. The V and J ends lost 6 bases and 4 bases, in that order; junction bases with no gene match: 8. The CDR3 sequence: CAIRKTGARYEQYF. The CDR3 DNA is TGTGCCATCAGGAAGACAGGGGCTAGGTACGAGCAGTACTTC.

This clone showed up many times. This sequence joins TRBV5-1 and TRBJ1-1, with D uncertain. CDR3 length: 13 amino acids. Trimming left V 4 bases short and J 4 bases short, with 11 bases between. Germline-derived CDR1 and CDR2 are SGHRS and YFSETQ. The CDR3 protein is CASSKTQSTEAFF. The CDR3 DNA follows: TGCGCCAGCAGCAAAACACAGAGCACTGAAGCTTTCTTT.

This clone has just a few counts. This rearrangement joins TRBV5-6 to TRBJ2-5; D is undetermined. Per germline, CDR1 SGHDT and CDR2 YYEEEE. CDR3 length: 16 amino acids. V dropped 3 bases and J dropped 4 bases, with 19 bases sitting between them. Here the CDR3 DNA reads TGTGCCAGCAGCTCCATTCTAGAGGCTATAATAGAGACCCAGTACTTC. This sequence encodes CASSSILEAIIETQYF.